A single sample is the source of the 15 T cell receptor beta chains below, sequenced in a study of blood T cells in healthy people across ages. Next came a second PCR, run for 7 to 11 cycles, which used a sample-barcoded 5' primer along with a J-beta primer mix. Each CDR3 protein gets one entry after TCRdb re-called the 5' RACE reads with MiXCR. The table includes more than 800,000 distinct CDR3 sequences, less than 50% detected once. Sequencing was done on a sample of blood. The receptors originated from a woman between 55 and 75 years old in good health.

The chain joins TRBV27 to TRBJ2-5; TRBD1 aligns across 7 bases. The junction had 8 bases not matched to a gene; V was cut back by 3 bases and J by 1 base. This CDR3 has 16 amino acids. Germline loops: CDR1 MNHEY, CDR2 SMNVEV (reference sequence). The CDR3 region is CASSFGRQGFQETQYF. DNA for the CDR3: TGTGCCAGCAGTTTCGGCCGACAGGGTTTCCAAGAGACCCAGTACTTC.

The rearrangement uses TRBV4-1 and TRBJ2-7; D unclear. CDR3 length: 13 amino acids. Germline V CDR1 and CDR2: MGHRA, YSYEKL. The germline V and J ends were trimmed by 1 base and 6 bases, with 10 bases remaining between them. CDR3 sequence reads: CASSQGFELEQYF. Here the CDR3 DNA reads TGCGCCAGCAGCCAAGGATTCGAGCTCGAGCAGTACTTC.

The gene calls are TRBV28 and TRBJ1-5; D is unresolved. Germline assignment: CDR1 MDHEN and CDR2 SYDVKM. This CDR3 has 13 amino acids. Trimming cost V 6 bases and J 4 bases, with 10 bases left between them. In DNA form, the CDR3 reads TGTGCCAGCAGGTGGGCCAATAATCAGCCCCAGCATTTT. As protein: CASRWANNQPQHF.

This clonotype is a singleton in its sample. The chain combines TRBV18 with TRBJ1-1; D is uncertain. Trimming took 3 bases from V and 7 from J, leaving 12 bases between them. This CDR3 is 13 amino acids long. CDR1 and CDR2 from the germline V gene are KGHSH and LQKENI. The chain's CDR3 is CASSPSRLSEAFF. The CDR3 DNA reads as TGTGCCAGCTCACCCTCAAGGTTGAGTGAAGCTTTCTTT.

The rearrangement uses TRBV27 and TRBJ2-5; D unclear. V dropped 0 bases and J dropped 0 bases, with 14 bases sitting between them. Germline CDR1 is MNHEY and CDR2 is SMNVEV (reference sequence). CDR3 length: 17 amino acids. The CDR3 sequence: CASSLSQRGRYQETQYF. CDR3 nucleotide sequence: TGTGCCAGCAGTTTATCTCAACGAGGACGCTACCAAGAGACCCAGTACTTC.

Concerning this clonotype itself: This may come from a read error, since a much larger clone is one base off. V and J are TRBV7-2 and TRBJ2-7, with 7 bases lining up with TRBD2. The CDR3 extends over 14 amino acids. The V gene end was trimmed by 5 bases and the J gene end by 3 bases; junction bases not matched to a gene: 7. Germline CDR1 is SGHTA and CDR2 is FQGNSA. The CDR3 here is CASSPRLANYEQYF. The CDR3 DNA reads TGTGCCAGCAGCCCGAGACTAGCTAACTACGAGCAGTACTTC.

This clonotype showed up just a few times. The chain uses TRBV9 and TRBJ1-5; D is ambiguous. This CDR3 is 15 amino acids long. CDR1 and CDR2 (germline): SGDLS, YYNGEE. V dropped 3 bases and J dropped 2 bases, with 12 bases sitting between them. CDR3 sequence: CASSATLGGNQPQHF. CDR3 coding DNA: TGTGCCAGCAGCGCGACTCTCGGGGGCAATCAGCCCCAGCATTTT.

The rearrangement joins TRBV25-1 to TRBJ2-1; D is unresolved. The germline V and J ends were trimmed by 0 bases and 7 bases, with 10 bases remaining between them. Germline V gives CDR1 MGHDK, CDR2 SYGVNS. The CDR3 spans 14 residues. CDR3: CASSEYSQLNEQFF. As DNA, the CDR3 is TGTGCCAGCAGTGAATATAGCCAGCTAAATGAGCAGTTCTTC.

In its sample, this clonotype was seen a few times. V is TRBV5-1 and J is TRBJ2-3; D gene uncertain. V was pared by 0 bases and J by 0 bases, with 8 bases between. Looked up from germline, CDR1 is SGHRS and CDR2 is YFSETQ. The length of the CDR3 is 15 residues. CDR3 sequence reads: CASSLVRTSTDTQYF. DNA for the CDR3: TGCGCCAGCAGCTTGGTTAGAACTAGCACAGATACGCAGTATTTT.

The CDR3: CASSVLAGGGNNEQFF. The CDR3 coding sequence is TGTGCCAGCAGTGTACTAGCGGGAGGAGGGAACAATGAGCAGTTCTTC. This chain connects TRBV28 to TRBJ2-1, with 12 bases aligning to TRBD2. The CDR3 length is 16 residues. Germline V gives CDR1 MDHEN, CDR2 SYDVKM. Germline trimming cut 5 bases from V and 5 bases from J; bases unmatched to any gene: 7.

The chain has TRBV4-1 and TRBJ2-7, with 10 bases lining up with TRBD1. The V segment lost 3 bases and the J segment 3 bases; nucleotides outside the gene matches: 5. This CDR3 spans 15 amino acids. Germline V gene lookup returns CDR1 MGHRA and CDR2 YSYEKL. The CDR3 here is CASSQPGQGNYEQYF. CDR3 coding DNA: TGCGCCAGCAGCCAGCCGGGACAGGGGAACTACGAGCAGTACTTC.

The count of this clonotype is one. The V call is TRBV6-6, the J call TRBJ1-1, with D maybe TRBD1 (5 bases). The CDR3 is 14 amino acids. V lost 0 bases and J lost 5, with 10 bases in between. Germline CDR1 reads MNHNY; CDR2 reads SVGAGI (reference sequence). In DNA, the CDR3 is TGTGCCAGCAGTTACTCGATGGGGGTTACTGAAGCTTTCTTT. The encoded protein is CASSYSMGVTEAFF.

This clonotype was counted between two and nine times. The CDR3 sequence: CASSVDRVYNEQFF. CDR3 sequence (DNA): TGTGCCAGCAGCGTAGATAGAGTGTACAATGAGCAGTTCTTC. The rearrangement joins TRBV9 to TRBJ2-1; no firm D call. The CDR3 runs 14 residues. Germline CDR1 is SGDLS and CDR2 is YYNGEE. The ends were cut back, 0 bases at V and 4 bases at J, with 8 bases in the middle. Based on the CDR3 plus reference TRBV9 and TRBJ2-1, the full variable domain is DSGVTQTPKHLITATGQRVTLRCSPRSGDLSVYWYQQSLDQGLQFLIQYYNGEERAKGNILERFSAQQFPDLHSELNLSSLELGDSALYFCASSVDRVYNEQFFGPGTRLTVL.

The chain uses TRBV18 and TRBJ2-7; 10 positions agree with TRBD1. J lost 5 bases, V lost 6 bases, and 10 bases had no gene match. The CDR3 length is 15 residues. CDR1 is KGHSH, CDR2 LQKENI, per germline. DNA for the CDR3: TGTGCCAGCTCGGGTTGGACAGGGGGAACCCACGAGCAGTACTTC. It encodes CASSGWTGGTHEQYF.

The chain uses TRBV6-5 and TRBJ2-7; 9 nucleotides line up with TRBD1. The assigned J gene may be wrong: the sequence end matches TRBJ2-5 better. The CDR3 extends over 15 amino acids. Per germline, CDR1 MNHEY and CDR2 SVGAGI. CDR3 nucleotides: TGTGCCAGCAGTCGGGACAGGGAGAAATTGAAGACCCAGTACTTC. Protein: CASSRDREKLKTQYF.